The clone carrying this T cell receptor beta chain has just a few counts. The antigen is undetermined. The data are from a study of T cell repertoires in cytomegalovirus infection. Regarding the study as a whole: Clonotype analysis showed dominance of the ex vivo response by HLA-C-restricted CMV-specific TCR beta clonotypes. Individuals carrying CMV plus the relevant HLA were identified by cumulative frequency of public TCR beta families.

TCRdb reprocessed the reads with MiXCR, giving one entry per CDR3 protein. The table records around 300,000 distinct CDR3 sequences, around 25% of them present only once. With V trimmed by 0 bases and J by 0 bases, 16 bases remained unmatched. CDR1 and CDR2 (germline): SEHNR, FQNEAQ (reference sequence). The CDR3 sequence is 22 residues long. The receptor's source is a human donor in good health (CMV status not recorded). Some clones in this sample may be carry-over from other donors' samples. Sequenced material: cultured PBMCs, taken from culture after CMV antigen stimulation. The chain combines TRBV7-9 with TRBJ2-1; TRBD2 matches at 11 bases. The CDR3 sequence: CASSLARERGLAGSRSYNEQFF. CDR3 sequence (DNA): TGTGCCAGCAGCTTAGCGCGGGAGAGAGGACTAGCGGGTTCCCGCTCCTACAATGAGCAGTTCTTC. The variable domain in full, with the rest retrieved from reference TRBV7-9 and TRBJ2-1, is DTGVSQNPRHKITKRGQNVTFRCDPISEHNRLYWYRQTLGQGPEFLTYFQNEAQLEKSRLLSDRFSAERPKGSFSTLEIQRTEQGDSAMYLCASSLARERGLAGSRSYNEQFFGPGTRLTVL.